This entry lists 17 T cell receptor beta chains sequenced from one sample in a study (dated by TCRdb to between 2014 and 2017). The library came from 5' RACE. TCRdb lists the instrument as Illumina MiSeq. TCRdb redid the processing of the public reads, applying fastp at Q25 and MiXCR, and retained in-frame beta chains. All rows with the same CDR3 protein become a single entry with the most common DNA and genes. This sample lists more than 8,000 distinct CDR3 sequences; roughly 25% were detected once. The ten largest clones capture about 3.4% of the sample. CD4+CD25+CD127-/low cells were isolated as Tregs. The sequenced sample was Tregs sorted from blood. Every receptor here comes from a female donor with breast cancer.

This clonotype was recorded many times. The chain employs TRBV3-1 and TRBJ2-3; weak D call: TRBD1 (6 bases). The CDR3 runs 15 residues. The V end was cut by 4 bases, the J end by 3 bases, with 14 bases between. Germline CDR1 reads LGHDT; CDR2 reads YNNKEL (reference sequence). For the CDR3, the DNA is TGTGCCAGCAGCCCCTTAGCAGGGGTTACAGATACGCAGTATTTT. Protein sequence: CASSPLAGVTDTQYF.

By share, this clonotype ranks as medium-sized. The chain has TRBV12-3 or TRBV12-4 and TRBJ2-1; tentatively, D is TRBD2 (6 bases). Trimming removed 2 bases at V and 1 base at J, with 9 bases between. This CDR3 has 15 residues. The CDR3 is CASSLQRVSYNEQFF. The CDR3 DNA follows: TGTGCCAGCAGTTTACAGCGGGTATCCTACAATGAGCAGTTCTTC.

Comment on this clonotype: A read error is possible here, since a much larger clone lies one base away. The chain is built from TRBV11-2 and TRBJ2-1; D possibly uses TRBD1 or TRBD2 (5 bases each). V lost 5 bases and J lost 4, with 18 bases in between. The germline CDR1 and CDR2 sequences are SGHAT and FQNNGV. This CDR3 contains 16 residues. DNA for the CDR3: TGTGCCAGCAGCCAGACCCGGGACCTCAGGTACAATGAGCAGTTCTTC. Protein: CASSQTRDLRYNEQFF.

By its share, this clonotype is medium-sized (0.01 to 0.1%). J is TRBJ1-5 and V is TRBV5-5; D gene uncertain. The V end was cut by 0 bases, the J end by 0 bases, with 10 bases between. CDR1 SGHKS and CDR2 YYEKEE come from the germline V gene (reference sequence). There are 16 residues in the CDR3. For the CDR3, the DNA is TGTGCCAGCAGCTTGGGGGCCCCCCATAGCAATCAGCCCCAGCATTTT. Amino acids: CASSLGAPHSNQPQHF.

This clonotype is termed medium-sized. The CDR3: CASSPPPRRVYNEQFF. The CDR3 nucleotides are TGTGCCAGCAGCCCCCCCCCCAGGCGGGTTTACAATGAGCAGTTCTTC. This rearrangement joins TRBV7-9 to TRBJ2-1; D may be TRBD2 (5 bases). Germline CDR1 is SEHNR and CDR2 is FQNEAQ (reference sequence). This CDR3 region has 16 residues. The V end was cut by 5 bases, the J end by 4 bases, with 18 bases between.

This clonotype came up a few times. A much more abundant neighbour one base away suggests this may be a read error. The chain recombines TRBV20-1 with TRBJ2-7; no reliable D call. In germline, CDR1 is DFQATT, CDR2 SNEGSKA (reference sequence). The ends were cut back, 1 base at V and 7 bases at J, with 8 bases in the middle. The CDR3 has 11 residues. Here the CDR3 DNA reads TGCAGTGCTAGAGGTCTCAGGGAGCAGTACTTC. It is translated as CSARGLREQYF.

This clonotype was observed a few times. A read error may be the cause here, since a much bigger clone is one base away. The genes are TRBV5-1 and TRBJ2-1; possibly TRBD2 for D (5 bases). Germline V gene data show CDR1 as SGHRS and CDR2 as YFSETQ. The CDR3 length is 13 residues. CDR3 in DNA: TGCGCCGGCAGCTTGGAGGCCGACAATGAGCAGTTCTTC. Protein: CAGSLEADNEQFF. The full variable domain, completed using reference TRBV5-1 and TRBJ2-1, is KAGVTQTPRYLIKTRGQQVTLSCSPISGHRSVSWYQQTPGQGLQFLFEYFSETQRNKGNFPGRFSGRQFSNSRSEMNVSTLELGDSALYLCAGSLEADNEQFFGPGTRLTVL.

This clonotype was seen repeatedly, ten times or more. The rearrangement joins TRBV6-1 to TRBJ1-6; D gene unclear. Trimming cost V 6 bases and J 17 bases, with 17 bases left between them. The CDR3 totals 12 residues. The germline CDR1 and CDR2 sequences are MNHNS and SASEGT. In nucleotides, the CDR3 is TGTGCCAGCAGCGACCTACGGACGGTCGTCCACTTT. It codes for CASSDLRTVVHF.

This clonotype has a count of ten or more. The chain uses TRBV19 and TRBJ1-1; a weak D match, TRBD1 (5 bases). Trimming removed 10 bases from V and 5 bases from J, with 14 bases in between. The CDR3 is 12 amino acids. From germline, CDR1 is LNHDA and CDR2 SQIVND (reference sequence). The CDR3 coding sequence is TGTGCCACTCAACTCGGGGGGACTGAAGCTTTCTTT. Amino acids: CATQLGGTEAFF.

The CDR3 sequence is CASSDTSGRWETQYF. CDR3 DNA sequence: TGTGCCAGCAGTGACACTAGCGGGAGGTGGGAGACCCAGTACTTC. The rearrangement links TRBV6-1 to TRBJ2-5, with 12 bases fitting TRBD2. The CDR3 is 15 amino acids. The V segment lost 3 bases and the J segment 5 bases; nucleotides outside the gene matches: 4. CDR1 and CDR2 (germline): MNHNS, SASEGT.

Sample share makes this clonotype medium-sized. The chain has TRBV6-5 and TRBJ2-6; D not resolved. The germline gives CDR1 MNHEY, CDR2 SVGAGI. This CDR3 is 14 amino acids long. The ends were cut back, 10 bases at V and 1 base at J, with 11 bases in the middle. The CDR3 sequence is CATKTGSGANVLTF. The CDR3 DNA follows: TGTGCCACTAAGACTGGGTCTGGGGCCAACGTCCTGACTTTC.

The CDR3 DNA follows: TGTGCCACCAGCAACCGAAACGGAGAAGAGCAGTTCTTC. Residues: CATSNRNGEEQFF. J is TRBJ2-1 and V is TRBV15, with D unresolved. CDR1 and CDR2 (germline): LNHNV, YYDKDF (reference sequence). Deletions cut 4 bases from V and 10 bases from J, with 14 bases between. The CDR3 totals 13 residues. The full variable domain, completed using reference TRBV15 and TRBJ2-1, is DAMVIQNPRYQVTQFGKPVTLSCSQTLNHNVMYWYQQKSSQAPKLLFHYYDKDFNNEADTPDNFQSRRPNTSFCFLDIRSPGLGDTAMYLCATSNRNGEEQFFGPGTRLTVL.

Worth noting for this clonotype: Sequence at one end of the junction differs from germline and may be a read error. V and J are TRBV4-1 and TRBJ1-1; maybe TRBD1 (6 bases). The CDR3 is 11 amino acids. Germline V gene lookup returns CDR1 MGHRA and CDR2 YSYEKL. The CDR3 loop is CASYGDTEAIF. CDR3 nucleotides: TGCGCCAGCTATGGGGACACTGAAGCTATCTTC.

This clonotype rates as medium-sized (0.01 to 0.1%). The V call is TRBV6-5, the J call TRBJ2-1; D remains ambiguous. This CDR3 has 16 amino acids. The V gene's germline CDR1 is MNHEY and CDR2 SVGAGI. The ends were cut back, 6 bases at V and 8 bases at J, with 23 bases in the middle. The CDR3 loop reads CASSPEALSTSHEQFF. In nucleotides, the CDR3 is TGTGCCAGCAGCCCCGAGGCACTATCCACCTCCCATGAGCAGTTCTTC.

This clonotype was counted at least ten times. The chain is built from TRBV5-1 and TRBJ1-1, with D maybe TRBD1 (6 bases). Trimming removed 0 bases from V and 7 bases from J, with 13 bases in between. This CDR3 is 14 amino acids long. The germline V gene encodes CDR1 SGHRS and CDR2 YFSETQ. The CDR3 here is CASSLGQGMNEAFF. CDR3 DNA: TGCGCCAGCAGCTTGGGGCAGGGGATGAATGAAGCTTTCTTT.

The table lists this clonotype with a few counts. At one of its ends the junction is not consistent with the germline gene, which may arise from a read error. The chain carries TRBV20-1 and TRBJ2-7, with D perhaps matching TRBD2 (5 bases). The germline CDR1 and CDR2 sequences are DFQATT and SNEGSKA (reference sequence). The CDR3 sequence is 13 residues long. The CDR3 region has the DNA TGTCGGGCATTCGGTGGAGGTTCCTACGAGCAGTACTTC. Encoded protein: CRAFGGGSYEQYF.

This clonotype came up many times. The V and J genes are TRBV2 and TRBJ2-1; tentatively, D is TRBD1 (5 bases). CDR1 and CDR2 from the germline V gene are SNHLY and FYNNEI. V was shortened by 5 bases and J by 6 bases, with 8 bases between the two germline ends. The CDR3 extends over 12 amino acids. Here the CDR3 reads CASSPGFNEQFF. The CDR3 DNA sequence: TGTGCCAGCAGTCCAGGGTTCAATGAGCAGTTCTTC.